The sequence of this T cell receptor beta chain was determined in a study of CD8 T cells in ankylosing spondylitis. CDR3 size: 14 residues. Germline lookup yields CDR1 SGHRS and CDR2 YFSETQ. The junction had 1 base not matched to a gene; V was cut back by 3 bases and J by 6 bases. TCRdb recomputed calls from the 5' RACE reads with MiXCR, one row per CDR3 protein. The sample contains 200,000 or so distinct CDR3 sequences, about 20% of which appear only once. The rearrangement links TRBV5-1 to TRBJ2-3; 13 positions match TRBD2. Material: blood, either unsorted or a sorted T cell fraction (not recorded which). This receptor was identified in a male donor under 30 with ankylosing spondylitis or in good health (not recorded which). The CDR3 DNA follows: TGCGCCAGCAGCTCGGGACTAGCGGGGGATACGCAGTATTTT. Its protein product is CASSSGLAGDTQYF.